This T cell receptor (beta chain) was sequenced for a study of control samples from healthy donors and cancer patients. This clone has only one observation. Using immunoSEQ multiplex PCR, the repertoire was profiled, and TCRdb retains in-frame clones only, with some absent. The sample yields about 110,000 clones, about 80% seen once. Trimming removed 4 bases from V and 5 bases from J, with 22 bases in between. In germline, CDR1 is SGHRS, CDR2 YFSETQ. The CDR3 length is 17 residues. Sequencing was done on a sample of blood. This rearrangement joins TRBV5-1 to TRBJ2-1, with a tentative D call TRBD1 (7 bases). The sequence was obtained from a young man in good health. The CDR3 reads CASSLGPIGGQNNEQFF. CDR3 DNA sequence: TGCGCCAGCAGCCTTGGACCTATCGGGGGACAGAACAATGAGCAGTTCTTC.